This TCR beta chain derives from a study of T-cell reconstitution after alpha-beta-depleted transplantation in children. Findings and limits, study-wide: Counts and diversity of T cells one year after transplant came mostly from newly produced T cells.

Preparation of the TCRbeta library used unique molecular identifiers. TCRdb recomputed calls from the PCR reads with MiXCR, one row per CDR3 protein. The sample records a few hundred thousand distinct CDR3 sequences, around 25% being singletons. CDR1 and CDR2 from the germline V gene are SQVTM and ANQGSEA. The CDR3 totals 12 residues. V dropped 5 bases and J dropped 6 bases, with 13 bases sitting between them. This clonotype was counted a few times. Its antigen is not known. This sequence originates from a female patient aged 2-9 years who had a stem cell transplant for congenital amegakaryocytic thrombocytopenia, so the T cells may come from the graft donor. The sequenced sample was PBMCs, mostly from graft donor cells, obtained 360 days after TCRalphabeta/CD19-depleted stem cell transplant. This rearrangement joins TRBV29-1 to TRBJ1-2; D possibly corresponds to TRBD1 (5 bases). The CDR3 is CSVQGVGDGYTF. The DNA for the CDR3 is TGCAGCGTTCAGGGTGTGGGAGATGGCTACACCTTC.